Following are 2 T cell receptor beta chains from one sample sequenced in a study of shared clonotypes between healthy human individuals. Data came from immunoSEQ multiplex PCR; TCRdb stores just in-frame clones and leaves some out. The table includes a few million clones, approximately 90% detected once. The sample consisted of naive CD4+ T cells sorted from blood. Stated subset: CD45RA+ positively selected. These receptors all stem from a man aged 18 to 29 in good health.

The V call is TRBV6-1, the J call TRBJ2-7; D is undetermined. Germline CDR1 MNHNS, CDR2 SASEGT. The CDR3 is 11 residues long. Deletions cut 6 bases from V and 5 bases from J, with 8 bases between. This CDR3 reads CASSDRNEQYF. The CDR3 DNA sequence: TGTGCCAGCAGCGATCGGAACGAGCAGTACTTC.

The CDR3 nucleotides are TGTGCCAGCAGCTCGGCGGACAAATACGGCTACGAGCAGTACTTC. Translating it yields CASSSADKYGYEQYF. The chain couples TRBV5-8 to TRBJ2-7, with D tentatively TRBD1 (5 bases). The ends were cut back, 3 bases at V and 3 bases at J, with 16 bases in the middle. CDR3 length: 15 residues. Germline lookup yields CDR1 SGHTS and CDR2 YDEGEE.